This T cell receptor (beta chain) was sequenced during a study of blood T cell repertoires in COVID-19. Source study methods: The authors estimated nucleated cell counts from reference gene primer amplification. Sequenced by immunoSEQ multiplex PCR; TCRdb stores in-frame clones only, minus some. That table supplies the V and J calls and clone size; D and trimming were determined from the DNA. The table has roughly 160,000 clones, about 88% seen once. Germline values: CDR1 SGDLS, CDR2 YYNGEE. The CDR3 contains 15 residues. V shed 4 bases and J 6 bases; nucleotides not matched to a gene: 11. The sample was peripheral blood. The chain employs TRBV9 and TRBJ2-7, with 9 bases matching TRBD1. This sequence originates from a woman aged 45-59 years with COVID-19, enrolled during active disease. The CDR3 DNA reads TGTGCCAGCAGCCCACAGGGGGCGTCTGACGGCGAGCAGTACTTC. Amino acid sequence: CASSPQGASDGEQYF.